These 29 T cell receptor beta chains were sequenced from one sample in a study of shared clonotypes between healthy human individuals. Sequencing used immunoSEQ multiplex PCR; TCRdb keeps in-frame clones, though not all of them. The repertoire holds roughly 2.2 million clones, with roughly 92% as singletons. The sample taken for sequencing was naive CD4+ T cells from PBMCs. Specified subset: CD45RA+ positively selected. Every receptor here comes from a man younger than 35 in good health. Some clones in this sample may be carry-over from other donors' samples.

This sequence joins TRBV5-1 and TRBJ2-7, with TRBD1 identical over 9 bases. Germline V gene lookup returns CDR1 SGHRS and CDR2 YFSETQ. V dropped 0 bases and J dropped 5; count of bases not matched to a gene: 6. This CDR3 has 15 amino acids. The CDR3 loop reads CASSLGRQGGDEQYF. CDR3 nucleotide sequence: TGCGCCAGCAGCTTGGGGAGACAGGGGGGCGACGAGCAGTACTTC.

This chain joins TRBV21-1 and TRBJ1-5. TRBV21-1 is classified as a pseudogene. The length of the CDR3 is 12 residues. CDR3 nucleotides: TGTGCCAGCAGCAAAAACGGCCAGCCCCAGCATTTT. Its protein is CASSKNGQPQHF.

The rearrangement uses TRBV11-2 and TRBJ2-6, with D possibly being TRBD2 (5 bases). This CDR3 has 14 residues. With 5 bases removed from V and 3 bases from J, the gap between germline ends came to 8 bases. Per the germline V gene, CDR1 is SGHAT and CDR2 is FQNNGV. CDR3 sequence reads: CASSRAGGANVLTF. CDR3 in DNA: TGTGCCAGCAGCCGGGCGGGTGGGGCCAACGTCCTGACTTTC.

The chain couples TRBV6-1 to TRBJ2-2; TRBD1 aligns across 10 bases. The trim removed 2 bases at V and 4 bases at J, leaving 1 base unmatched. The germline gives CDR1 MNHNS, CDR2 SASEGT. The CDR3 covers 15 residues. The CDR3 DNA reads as TGTGCCAGCAGTGAACGACAGGGGGCCACCGGGGAGCTGTTTTTT. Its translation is CASSERQGATGELFF.

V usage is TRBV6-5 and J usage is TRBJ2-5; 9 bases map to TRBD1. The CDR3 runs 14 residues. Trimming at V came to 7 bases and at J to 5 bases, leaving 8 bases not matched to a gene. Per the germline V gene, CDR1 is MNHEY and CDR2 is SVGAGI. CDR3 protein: CASIWGQGMETQYF. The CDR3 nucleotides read TGTGCCAGCATCTGGGGACAGGGTATGGAGACCCAGTACTTC.

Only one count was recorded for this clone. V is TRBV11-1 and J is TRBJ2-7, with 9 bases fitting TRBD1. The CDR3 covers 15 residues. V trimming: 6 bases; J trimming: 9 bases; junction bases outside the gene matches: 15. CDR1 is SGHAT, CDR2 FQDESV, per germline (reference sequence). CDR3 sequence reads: CASRYTGTGIQRQYF. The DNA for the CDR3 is TGTGCCAGCAGATACACCGGGACAGGGATTCAGAGGCAGTACTTC.

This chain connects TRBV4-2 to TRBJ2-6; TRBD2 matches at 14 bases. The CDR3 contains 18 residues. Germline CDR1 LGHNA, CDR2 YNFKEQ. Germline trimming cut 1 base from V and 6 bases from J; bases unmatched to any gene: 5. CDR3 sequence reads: CASSQGPGLAGEANVLTF. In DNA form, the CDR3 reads TGTGCCAGCAGCCAAGGACCGGGACTAGCGGGAGAGGCCAACGTCCTGACTTTC.

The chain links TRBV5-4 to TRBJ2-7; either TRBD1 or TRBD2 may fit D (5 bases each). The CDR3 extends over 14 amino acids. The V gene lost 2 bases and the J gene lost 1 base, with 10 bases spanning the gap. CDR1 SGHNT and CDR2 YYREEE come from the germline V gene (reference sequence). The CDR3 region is CASSLPGTSYEQYF. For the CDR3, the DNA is TGTGCCAGCAGCTTACCCGGGACGTCCTACGAGCAGTACTTC.

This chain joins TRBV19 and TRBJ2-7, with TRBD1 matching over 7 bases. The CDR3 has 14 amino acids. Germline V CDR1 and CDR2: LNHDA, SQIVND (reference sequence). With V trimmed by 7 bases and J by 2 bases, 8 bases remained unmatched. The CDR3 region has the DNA TGTGCCAGTAAAGTCCGGACAGGTACCTACGAGCAGTACTTC. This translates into CASKVRTGTYEQYF.

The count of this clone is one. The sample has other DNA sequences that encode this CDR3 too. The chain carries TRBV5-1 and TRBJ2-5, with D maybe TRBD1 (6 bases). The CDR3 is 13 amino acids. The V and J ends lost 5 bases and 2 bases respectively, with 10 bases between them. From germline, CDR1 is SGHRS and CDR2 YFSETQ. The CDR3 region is CASRGTGQETQYF. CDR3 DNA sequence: TGCGCCAGCAGGGGAACAGGGCAAGAGACCCAGTACTTC. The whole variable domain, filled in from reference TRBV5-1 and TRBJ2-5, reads KAGVTQTPRYLIKTRGQQVTLSCSPISGHRSVSWYQQTPGQGLQFLFEYFSETQRNKGNFPGRFSGRQFSNSRSEMNVSTLELGDSALYLCASRGTGQETQYFGPGTRLLVL.

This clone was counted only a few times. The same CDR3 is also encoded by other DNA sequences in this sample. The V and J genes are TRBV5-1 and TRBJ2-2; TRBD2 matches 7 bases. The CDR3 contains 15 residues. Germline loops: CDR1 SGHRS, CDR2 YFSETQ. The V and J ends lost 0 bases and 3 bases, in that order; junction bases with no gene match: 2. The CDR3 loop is CASSLGGRDTGELFF. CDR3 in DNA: TGCGCCAGCAGCTTGGGCGGGAGAGACACCGGGGAGCTGTTTTTT.

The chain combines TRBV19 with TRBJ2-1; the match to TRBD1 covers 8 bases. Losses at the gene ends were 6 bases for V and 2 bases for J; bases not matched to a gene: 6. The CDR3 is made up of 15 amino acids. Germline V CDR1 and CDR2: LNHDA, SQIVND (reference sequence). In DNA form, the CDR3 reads TGTGCCAGTAGCTTGACAGGGGCGGCCTACAATGAGCAGTTCTTC. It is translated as CASSLTGAAYNEQFF.

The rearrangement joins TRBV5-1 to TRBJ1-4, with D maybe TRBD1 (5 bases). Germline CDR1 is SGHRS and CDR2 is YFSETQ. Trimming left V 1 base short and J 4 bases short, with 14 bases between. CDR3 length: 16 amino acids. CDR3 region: CASSLTLTAFNEKLFF. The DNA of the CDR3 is TGCGCCAGCAGCTTGACCCTGACAGCTTTTAATGAAAAACTGTTTTTT.

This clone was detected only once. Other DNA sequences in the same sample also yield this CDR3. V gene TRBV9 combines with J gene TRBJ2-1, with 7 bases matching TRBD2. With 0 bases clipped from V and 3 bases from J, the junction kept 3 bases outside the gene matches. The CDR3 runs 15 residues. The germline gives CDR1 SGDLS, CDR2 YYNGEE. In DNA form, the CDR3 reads TGTGCCAGCAGCGTAGCTAGCGGATACTACAATGAGCAGTTCTTC. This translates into CASSVASGYYNEQFF.

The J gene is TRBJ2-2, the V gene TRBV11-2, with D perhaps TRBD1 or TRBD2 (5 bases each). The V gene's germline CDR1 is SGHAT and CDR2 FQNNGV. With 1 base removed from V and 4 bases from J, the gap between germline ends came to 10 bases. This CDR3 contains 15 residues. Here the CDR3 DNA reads TGTGCCAGCAGCTTAGGGGACGTATTCACCGGGGAGCTGTTTTTT. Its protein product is CASSLGDVFTGELFF.

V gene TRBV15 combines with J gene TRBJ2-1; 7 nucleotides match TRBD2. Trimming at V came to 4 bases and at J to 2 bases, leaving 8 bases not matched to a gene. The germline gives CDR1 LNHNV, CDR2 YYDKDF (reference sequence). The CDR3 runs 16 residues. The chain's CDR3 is CATSTARLAPYNEQFF. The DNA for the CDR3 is TGTGCCACCAGCACGGCCCGACTAGCCCCCTACAATGAGCAGTTCTTC.

The CDR3 bases are TGCAGCGTTAAGAGGGGGCCTAACACTGAAGCTTTCTTT. Translation: CSVKRGPNTEAFF. V usage is TRBV29-1 and J usage is TRBJ1-1; 7 bases are shared with TRBD1. V shed 5 bases, J shed 2 bases, and the junction held 5 bases outside the gene matches. The CDR3 is made up of 13 amino acids. The germline V gene encodes CDR1 SQVTM and CDR2 ANQGSEA. Full variable domain (outside the CDR3, taken from reference TRBV29-1 and TRBJ1-1): SAVISQKPSRDICQRGTSLTIQCQVDSQVTMMFWYRQQPGQSLTLIATANQGSEATYESGFVIDKFPISRPNLTFSTLTVSNMSPEDSSIYLCSVKRGPNTEAFFGQGTRLTVV.

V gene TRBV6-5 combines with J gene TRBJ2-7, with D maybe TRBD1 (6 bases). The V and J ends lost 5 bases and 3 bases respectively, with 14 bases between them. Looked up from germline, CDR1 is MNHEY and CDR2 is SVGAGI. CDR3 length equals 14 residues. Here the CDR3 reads CASSPGDLLYEQYF. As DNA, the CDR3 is TGTGCCAGCAGTCCAGGGGACCTCCTCTACGAGCAGTACTTC.

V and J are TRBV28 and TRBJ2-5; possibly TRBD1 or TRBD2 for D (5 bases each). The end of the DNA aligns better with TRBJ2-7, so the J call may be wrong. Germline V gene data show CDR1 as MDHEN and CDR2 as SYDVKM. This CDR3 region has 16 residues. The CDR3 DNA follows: TGTGCCAGCACCATAGGGACGGTACATAGCTCCTACGAGCAGTACTTC. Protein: CASTIGTVHSSYEQYF.

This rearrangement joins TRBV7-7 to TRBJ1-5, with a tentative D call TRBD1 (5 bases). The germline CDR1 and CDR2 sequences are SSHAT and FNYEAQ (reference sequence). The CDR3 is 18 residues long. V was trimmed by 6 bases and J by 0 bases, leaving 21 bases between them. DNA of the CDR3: TGTGCCAGCAGGTGGGGTAGGGGTCCTCCTAATAGCAATCAGCCCCAGCATTTT. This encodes CASRWGRGPPNSNQPQHF.

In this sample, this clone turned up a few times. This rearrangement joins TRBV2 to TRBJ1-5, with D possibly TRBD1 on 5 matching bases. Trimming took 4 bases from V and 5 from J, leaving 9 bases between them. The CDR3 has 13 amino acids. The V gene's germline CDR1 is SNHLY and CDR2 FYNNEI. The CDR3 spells CASSVLGDQPQHF. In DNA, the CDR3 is TGTGCCAGCAGTGTGTTAGGGGATCAGCCCCAGCATTTT.

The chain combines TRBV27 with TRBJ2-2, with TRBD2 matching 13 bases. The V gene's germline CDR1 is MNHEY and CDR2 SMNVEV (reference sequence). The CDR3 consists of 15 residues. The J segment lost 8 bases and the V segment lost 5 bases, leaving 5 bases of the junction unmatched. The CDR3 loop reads CASSRTSGSVGELFF. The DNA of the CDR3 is TGTGCCAGCAGTCGGACTAGCGGGAGTGTGGGGGAGCTGTTTTTT.

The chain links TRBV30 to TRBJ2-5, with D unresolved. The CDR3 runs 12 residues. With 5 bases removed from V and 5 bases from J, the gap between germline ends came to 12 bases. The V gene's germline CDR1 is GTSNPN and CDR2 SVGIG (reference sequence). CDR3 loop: CAWGRSGETQYF. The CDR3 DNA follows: TGTGCCTGGGGCCGGTCCGGGGAGACCCAGTACTTC.

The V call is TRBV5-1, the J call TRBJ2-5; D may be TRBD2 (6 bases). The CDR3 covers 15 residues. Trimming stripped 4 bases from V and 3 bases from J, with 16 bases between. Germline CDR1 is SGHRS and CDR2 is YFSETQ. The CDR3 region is CASSPSPSVKETQYF. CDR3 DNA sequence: TGCGCCAGCAGCCCTTCCCCTAGCGTCAAAGAGACCCAGTACTTC.

The CDR3 spells CTSSQDGGRRETQYF. In DNA, the CDR3 is TGCACCAGCAGCCAAGATGGAGGGAGACGGGAGACCCAGTACTTC. This chain links TRBV1 with TRBJ2-5; TRBD2 is the table's D call and was not checked against the DNA. TRBV1 is designated a pseudogene. The length of the CDR3 is 15 residues.

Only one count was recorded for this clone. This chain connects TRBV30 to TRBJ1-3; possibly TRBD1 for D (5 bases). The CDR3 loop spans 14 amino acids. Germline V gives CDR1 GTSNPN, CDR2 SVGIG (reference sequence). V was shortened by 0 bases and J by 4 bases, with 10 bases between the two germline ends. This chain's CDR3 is CAWSVAGTGNTIYF. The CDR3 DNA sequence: TGTGCCTGGAGTGTGGCGGGGACGGGAAACACCATATATTTT. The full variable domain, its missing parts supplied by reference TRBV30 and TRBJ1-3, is SQTIHQWPATLVQPVGSPLSLECTVEGTSNPNLYWYRQAAGRGLQLLFYSVGIGQISSEVPQNLSASRPQDRQFILSSKKLLLSDSGFYLCAWSVAGTGNTIYFGEGSWLTVV.

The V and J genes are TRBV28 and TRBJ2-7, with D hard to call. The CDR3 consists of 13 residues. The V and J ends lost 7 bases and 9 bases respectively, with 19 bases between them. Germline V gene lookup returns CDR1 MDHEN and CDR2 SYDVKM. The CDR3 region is CASNLQTADRQYF. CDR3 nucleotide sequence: TGTGCCAGCAACCTCCAGACCGCCGATAGGCAGTACTTC.

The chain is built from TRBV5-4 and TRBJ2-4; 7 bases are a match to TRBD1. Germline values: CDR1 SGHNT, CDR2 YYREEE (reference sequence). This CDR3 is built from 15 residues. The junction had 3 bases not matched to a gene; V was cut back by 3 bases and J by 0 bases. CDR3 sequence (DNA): TGTGCCAGCAGCTCCGGGACAGCAGCCAAAAACATTCAGTACTTC. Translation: CASSSGTAAKNIQYF.

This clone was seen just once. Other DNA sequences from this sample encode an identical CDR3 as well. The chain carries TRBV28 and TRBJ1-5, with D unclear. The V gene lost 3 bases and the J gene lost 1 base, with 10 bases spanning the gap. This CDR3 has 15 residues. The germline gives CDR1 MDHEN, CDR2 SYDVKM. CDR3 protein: CASSFSGGSNQPQHF. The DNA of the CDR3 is TGTGCCAGCAGTTTCTCTGGCGGGAGCAATCAGCCCCAGCATTTT.